This T cell receptor (beta chain) was captured by sequencing in a study of blood T cell repertoires in COVID-19. In the original analysis: Using reference gene primer amplification, nucleated cell counts were estimated. Clones were sequenced by immunoSEQ multiplex PCR, and TCRdb holds only the in-frame ones, with some missing. That table furnishes V, J and clone size, whereas the DNA furnished D and trimming. The sample carries roughly 230,000 clones, roughly nine tenths recorded once. Enrolled through a virtual design, the participants were between roughly 18 and 100 years of age and came from some 26 US areas. Cohort placement rested on clinical history that participants reported themselves. Per germline, CDR1 LNHNV and CDR2 YYDKDF (reference sequence). V dropped 0 bases and J dropped 8 bases, with 14 bases sitting between them. This CDR3 is built from 15 residues.

The sample was PBMCs or T cells enriched from blood (not recorded which). This receptor was taken from a woman in her thirties with acute COVID-19. The gene calls are TRBV15 and TRBJ2-4; possibly TRBD2 for D (6 bases). The CDR3 region is CATSRDLGGIDIQYF. The CDR3 DNA sequence: TGTGCCACCAGCAGAGATCTGGGGGGAATAGACATTCAGTACTTC.